Presented here are 5 T cell receptor beta chains from one specimen sequenced in a study of shared clonotypes between healthy human individuals. This table comes from immunoSEQ multiplex PCR, and its TCRdb copy is limited to in-frame clones, with some not included. The table shows about 490,000 clones, with around three quarters occurring only once. The sequenced sample consisted of PBMCs. Source of these receptors: a woman aged 40-49 years in good health. Some clones in this sample may be carry-over from other donors' samples.

V usage is TRBV4-1 and J usage is TRBJ2-7; D is unresolved. This CDR3 region has 13 residues. Germline V gene data show CDR1 as MGHRA and CDR2 as YSYEKL. V lost 0 bases to trimming and J lost 3 bases, with 6 bases between them. CDR3 nucleotide sequence: TGCGCCAGCAGCCAAGATACAAGCTACGAGCAGTACTTC. It codes for CASSQDTSYEQYF.

This chain joins TRBV7-3 and TRBJ2-2; D is tentatively TRBD1 or TRBD2 (5 bases each). The germline CDR1 and CDR2 sequences are SGHTA and FQGTGA. Between the trimmed V and J ends, which lost 6 bases and 6 bases, there was a span of 14 bases. This CDR3 has 14 residues. The CDR3 nucleotides are TGTGCCAGCAGTCCCCCTGGGGGTTCCGGGGAGCTGTTTTTT. This encodes CASSPPGGSGELFF.

The CDR3 DNA follows: TGTGCCAGCACCAGTCCCGAGCAGGGAAACACCATATATTTT. Translating it yields CASTSPEQGNTIYF. This chain joins TRBV2 and TRBJ1-3; D not resolved. The CDR3 sequence is 14 residues long. V lost 7 bases and J lost 4, with 14 bases in between. Germline lookup yields CDR1 SNHLY and CDR2 FYNNEI.

The chain combines TRBV9 with TRBJ2-5, with a tentative D call TRBD2 (5 bases). CDR1 and CDR2 (germline): SGDLS, YYNGEE. The CDR3 totals 13 residues. V shed 3 bases and J shed 9 bases, with 15 bases lying between them. DNA for the CDR3: TGTGCCAGCAGCGGGGAGTTTCGATCGTCCCAGTACTTC. This encodes CASSGEFRSSQYF. Full variable domain (rest looked up from reference TRBV9 and TRBJ2-5): DSGVTQTPKHLITATGQRVTLRCSPRSGDLSVYWYQQSLDQGLQFLIQYYNGEERAKGNILERFSAQQFPDLHSELNLSSLELGDSALYFCASSGEFRSSQYFGPGTRLLVL.

The chain joins TRBV5-1 to TRBJ2-7; 7 nucleotides match TRBD2. Per the germline V gene, CDR1 is SGHRS and CDR2 is YFSETQ. V gave up 4 bases and J gave up 6 bases; unmatched junction bases: 19. This CDR3 is built from 17 residues. The CDR3 loop is CASSPTGWGLAGSEQYF. The CDR3, as DNA: TGCGCCAGCAGCCCAACTGGGTGGGGGTTAGCGGGCAGCGAGCAGTACTTC.